The 7 T cell receptor beta chains reported below all come from one sample, sequenced in a study of blood T cell repertoires in COVID-19. The table came from immunoSEQ multiplex PCR; TCRdb's copy has only in-frame clones and leaves some out. The repertoire has about 69,000 clones, 75% to 90% of them found once; the top ten carry around 29%. The specimen was peripheral blood. These receptors were collected from a human donor in a cohort sampled during active COVID-19.

The chain is built from TRBV9 and TRBJ2-2; D may be TRBD2 (6 bases). Trimming took off 1 base at V and 2 bases at J, with 9 bases between the two ends. Germline loops: CDR1 SGDLS, CDR2 YYNGEE. The CDR3 loop spans 15 amino acids. CDR3 in amino acids: CASSVTGLNTGELFF. CDR3 nucleotides: TGTGCCAGCAGCGTAACGGGACTCAACACCGGGGAGCTGTTTTTT. The full variable domain, in which reference TRBV9 and TRBJ2-2 provide the parts outside the CDR3, is DSGVTQTPKHLITATGQRVTLRCSPRSGDLSVYWYQQSLDQGLQFLIQYYNGEERAKGNILERFSAQQFPDLHSELNLSSLELGDSALYFCASSVTGLNTGELFFGEGSRLTVL.

The V gene is TRBV5-1, the J gene TRBJ1-1, with 11 bases aligning to TRBD1. The CDR3 sequence is 14 residues long. J was trimmed by 4 bases and V by 6 bases; bases with no gene match: 5. The germline V gene has CDR1 SGHRS and CDR2 YFSETQ. The CDR3: CASNSGTGGTEAFF. The CDR3 DNA is TGCGCCAGCAACTCCGGGACAGGGGGCACTGAAGCTTTCTTT.

The J gene is TRBJ1-6, the V gene TRBV2, with D uncertain. The CDR3 is made up of 14 amino acids. V was trimmed by 5 bases and J by 3 bases, leaving 8 bases between them. Germline V CDR1 and CDR2: SNHLY, FYNNEI. Here the CDR3 reads CASSRELYNSPLHF. In nucleotides, the CDR3 is TGTGCCAGCAGTAGGGAGCTCTATAATTCACCCCTCCACTTT. Supplemented by reference TRBV2 and TRBJ1-6, the full variable domain reads EPEVTQTPSHQVTQMGQEVILRCVPISNHLYFYWYRQILGQKVEFLVSFYNNEISEKSEIFDDQFSVERPDGSNFTLKIRSTKLEDSAMYFCASSRELYNSPLHFGNGTRLTVT.

This clone was observed a handful of times. J is TRBJ2-4 and V is TRBV5-4; D is perhaps TRBD1 (6 bases). Looked up from germline, CDR1 is SGHNT and CDR2 is YYREEE (reference sequence). The V gene lost 4 bases and the J gene lost 2 bases, with 10 bases spanning the gap. There are 14 residues in the CDR3. The CDR3 sequence: CASSIGQTKNIQYF. CDR3 nucleotide sequence: TGTGCCAGCAGCATAGGACAGACCAAAAACATTCAGTACTTC.

V gene TRBV3-1 (or the pseudogene TRBV3-2) combines with J gene TRBJ2-7; no clear D. This CDR3 contains 12 residues. Trimming took 1 base from V and 7 from J, leaving 8 bases between them. The germline CDR1 and CDR2 sequences are LGHDT and YNNKEL (reference sequence). CDR3 residues: CASSQGRQEQYF. The CDR3 DNA is TGTGCCAGCAGCCAAGGCAGGCAAGAGCAGTACTTC.

This chain links TRBV4-1 with TRBJ1-1, with no clear D. The CDR3 sequence is 14 residues long. In germline, CDR1 is MGHRA, CDR2 YSYEKL. Trimming removed 3 bases at V and 5 bases at J, with 13 bases between. The CDR3 protein is CASSHPARGTEAFF. DNA of the CDR3: TGCGCCAGCAGCCATCCCGCCCGGGGAACTGAAGCTTTCTTT.

This chain links TRBV5-6 with TRBJ1-1, with 9 bases identical to TRBD1. J gave up 4 bases and V 4 bases, and 5 bases lay outside the gene matches. CDR3 size: 14 residues. Germline assignment: CDR1 SGHDT and CDR2 YYEEEE. CDR3 sequence (DNA): TGTGCCAGCAGCGGAGACAGGGGGGGCACTGAAGCTTTCTTT. This translates into CASSGDRGGTEAFF.